These T cell receptor beta chains were read from a single sample in a study of cytomegalovirus exposure and HLA in healthy donors. Clones were read by immunoSEQ multiplex PCR, and TCRdb kept only the in-frame ones, dropping some. This table holds tens of thousands of clones. The sequencing sample was made of PBMCs. These receptors all come from a male donor in good health and CMV-seronegative. Each CDR3 is given with its conserved first and last residue. Each record gives: D gene, V gene, J gene, CDR3 DNA, CDR3 protein. A D gene is named only where the DNA matches it firmly.

d_gene: .
v_gene: TRBV27
j_gene: TRBJ1-5
CDR3nt: TGTGCCAGCAGTTTATTGCCGGGCAATCAGCCCCAGCATTTT
CDR3aa: CASSLLPGNQPQHF

d_gene: .
v_gene: TRBV7-9
j_gene: TRBJ1-2
CDR3nt: TGTGCCAGCAGCCCCACGGGGAACTATGGCTACACCTTC
CDR3aa: CASSPTGNYGYTF

d_gene: .
v_gene: TRBV6-1
j_gene: TRBJ2-6
CDR3nt: TGTGCCAGCAGTGACAACTCTGGGGCCAACGTCCTGACTTTC
CDR3aa: CASSDNSGANVLTF

d_gene: .
v_gene: TRBV19
j_gene: TRBJ2-3
CDR3nt: TGTGCCAGTAGTGGGGGGGGGCACCCAAGCACAGATACGCAGTATTTT
CDR3aa: CASSGGGHPSTDTQYF

d_gene: .
v_gene: TRBV5-8
j_gene: TRBJ2-1
CDR3nt: TGTGCCAGCAGCCGGAAAGCGGTGAGCTCCTACAATGAGCAGTTCTTC
CDR3aa: CASSRKAVSSYNEQFF

d_gene: .
v_gene: TRBV6-1
j_gene: TRBJ2-3
CDR3nt: TGTGCCAGCAGTGAGACAGTCCCAGATACGCAGTATTTT
CDR3aa: CASSETVPDTQYF

d_gene: TRBD2
v_gene: TRBV30
j_gene: TRBJ2-1
CDR3nt: TGTGCCTGGAGTCGGTTAGCGGGAGATAGTGAGCAGTTCTTC
CDR3aa: CAWSRLAGDSEQFF

d_gene: .
v_gene: TRBV30
j_gene: TRBJ2-1
CDR3nt: TGTGCCTGGGGCTACGGACTGGACCAGTTCTTC
CDR3aa: CAWGYGLDQFF

d_gene: TRBD1
v_gene: TRBV27
j_gene: TRBJ2-5
CDR3nt: TGTGCCAGCAGTCAGGGACAGGGGGTGGGAGAGACCCAGTACTTC
CDR3aa: CASSQGQGVGETQYF

d_gene: .
v_gene: TRBV20-1
j_gene: TRBJ1-1
CDR3nt: TGCAGTGCCCCCCTCTCGGGGGTAGCTTTCTTT
CDR3aa: CSAPLSGVAFF

d_gene: TRBD1
v_gene: TRBV5-1
j_gene: TRBJ2-3
CDR3nt: TGCGCCAGCAGCCCTGGGACAGGGAGCACAGATACGCAGTATTTT
CDR3aa: CASSPGTGSTDTQYF

d_gene: .
v_gene: TRBV9
j_gene: TRBJ2-2
CDR3nt: TGTGCCAGCAGCCTCAGGGGGGAGCTGTTTTTT
CDR3aa: CASSLRGELFF

d_gene: .
v_gene: TRBV29-1
j_gene: TRBJ1-3
CDR3nt: TGCAGCGTTGAACTGGCCTCTGGAAACACCATATATTTT
CDR3aa: CSVELASGNTIYF

d_gene: .
v_gene: TRBV27
j_gene: TRBJ2-7
CDR3nt: TGTGCCAGCAGGCCTGGGAGCTTGGGAACGTATTTGGACGAGCAGTACTTC
CDR3aa: CASRPGSLGTYLDEQYF

d_gene: TRBD2
v_gene: TRBV18
j_gene: TRBJ2-7
CDR3nt: TGTGCCAGCTCACCACCCCGGGGGGGGGACAAATCCTACGAGCAGTACTTC
CDR3aa: CASSPPRGGDKSYEQYF

d_gene: .
v_gene: TRBV18
j_gene: TRBJ2-5
CDR3nt: TGTGCCAGCTCAAAAGACAGGGAGACCCAGTACTTC
CDR3aa: CASSKDRETQYF

d_gene: .
v_gene: TRBV6-5
j_gene: TRBJ2-5
CDR3nt: TGTGCCAGCAGTTGGCGGGGTAAATCCCAAGAGACCCAGTACTTC
CDR3aa: CASSWRGKSQETQYF

d_gene: .
v_gene: TRBV15
j_gene: TRBJ2-5
CDR3nt: TGTGCCACGATCGGGGACCAAGAGACCCAGTACTTC
CDR3aa: CATIGDQETQYF

d_gene: TRBD2
v_gene: TRBV9
j_gene: TRBJ2-7
CDR3nt: TGTGCCAGCAGCCCTGGGGGGGGGTTTTCCTACGAGCAGTACTTC
CDR3aa: CASSPGGGFSYEQYF

d_gene: .
v_gene: TRBV6-1
j_gene: TRBJ2-1
CDR3nt: TGTGCCAGCACCTACGGTTCGGGGAATGAGCAGTTCTTC
CDR3aa: CASTYGSGNEQFF

d_gene: .
v_gene: TRBV27
j_gene: TRBJ1-5
CDR3nt: TGTGCCAGCAGTCATACTCGGCCCCAGCATTTT
CDR3aa: CASSHTRPQHF

d_gene: TRBD1
v_gene: TRBV19
j_gene: TRBJ1-3
CDR3nt: TGTGCCAGCAGACAGGGAAGAAACACCATATATTTT
CDR3aa: CASRQGRNTIYF

d_gene: TRBD2
v_gene: TRBV11-2
j_gene: TRBJ2-1
CDR3nt: TGTGCCAGCAGCCCTAGCGGGAGGTCCGAGCAGTTCTTC
CDR3aa: CASSPSGRSEQFF

d_gene: TRBD1
v_gene: TRBV7-9
j_gene: TRBJ1-1
CDR3nt: TGTGCCAGCAGGCGGACCGGGACAGGGGGGACTGAAGCTTTCTTT
CDR3aa: CASRRTGTGGTEAFF

d_gene: .
v_gene: TRBV10-3
j_gene: TRBJ2-3
CDR3nt: TGTGCCATCAGTGAGGGGGCGAATACGCAGTATTTT
CDR3aa: CAISEGANTQYF

d_gene: TRBD2
v_gene: TRBV9
j_gene: TRBJ2-5
CDR3nt: TGTGCCAGCAGCGACAGACTAGCGGGTGATGAGACCCAGTACTTC
CDR3aa: CASSDRLAGDETQYF

d_gene: .
v_gene: TRBV4-2
j_gene: TRBJ2-2
CDR3nt: TGTGCCAGCAGCCCAAGAGGGGGCGGGGAGCTGTTTTTT
CDR3aa: CASSPRGGGELFF

d_gene: TRBD1
v_gene: TRBV9
j_gene: TRBJ2-5
CDR3nt: TGTGCCAGCAGCGTAGGGGACAGGGGGAGAGAGACCCAGTACTTC
CDR3aa: CASSVGDRGRETQYF

d_gene: .
v_gene: TRBV5-5
j_gene: TRBJ2-5
CDR3nt: TGTGCCAGCAGTTCTAAGGCCGGCGGACTGAATTCCCCGGGACAAGAGACCCAGTACTTC
CDR3aa: CASSSKAGGLNSPGQETQYF

d_gene: TRBD2
v_gene: TRBV9
j_gene: TRBJ2-7
CDR3nt: TGTGCCAGCAGCGTACTCAGCGGGAGTACCTACGAGCAGTACTTC
CDR3aa: CASSVLSGSTYEQYF

d_gene: TRBD2
v_gene: TRBV5-4
j_gene: TRBJ2-7
CDR3nt: TGTGCCAGCAGCTGGACTAGCGGGGGCTCCTACGAGCAGTACTTC
CDR3aa: CASSWTSGGSYEQYF

d_gene: TRBD1
v_gene: TRBV5-1
j_gene: TRBJ2-7
CDR3nt: TGCGCCAGCAGCTTGGGGCAGGGGGCGACTGACGAGCAGTACTTC
CDR3aa: CASSLGQGATDEQYF

d_gene: .
v_gene: TRBV7-9
j_gene: TRBJ2-5
CDR3nt: TGTGCCAGCGAAGAGGGAGAGACCCAGTACTTC
CDR3aa: CASEEGETQYF

d_gene: TRBD2
v_gene: TRBV7-9
j_gene: TRBJ2-1
CDR3nt: TGTGCCAGCAGCCGGAGCGGGAGGGTGTACAATGAGCAGTTCTTC
CDR3aa: CASSRSGRVYNEQFF

d_gene: TRBD1
v_gene: TRBV6-1
j_gene: TRBJ2-7
CDR3nt: TGTGCCAGCAATACACCAGGACAGGGTAGGAGTGAGCAGTACTTC
CDR3aa: CASNTPGQGRSEQYF

d_gene: TRBD1
v_gene: TRBV2
j_gene: TRBJ2-4
CDR3nt: TGTGCCAGCAGGCTCCCCTCGGACAGGGCCTTTAGTACCAAAAACATTCAGTACTTC
CDR3aa: CASRLPSDRAFSTKNIQYF

d_gene: TRBD2
v_gene: TRBV6-5
j_gene: TRBJ2-1
CDR3nt: TGTGCCAGCAGTTACCGGACTAGCGCATACAATGAGCAGTTCTTC
CDR3aa: CASSYRTSAYNEQFF

d_gene: .
v_gene: TRBV27
j_gene: TRBJ2-5
CDR3nt: TGTGCCAGCAGTTTATCGAGGCTAGCGGAGACCCAGTACTTC
CDR3aa: CASSLSRLAETQYF

d_gene: TRBD1
v_gene: TRBV4-1
j_gene: TRBJ2-7
CDR3nt: TGCGCCAGCAGCCACACCACCGGGACAGGGGGGCGCGAGCAGTACTTC
CDR3aa: CASSHTTGTGGREQYF

d_gene: TRBD2
v_gene: TRBV14
j_gene: TRBJ2-3
CDR3nt: TGTGCCAGCAGCCAAGAGGGGGGACTAGCGGTCGGGGATACGCAGTATTTT
CDR3aa: CASSQEGGLAVGDTQYF

d_gene: .
v_gene: TRBV30
j_gene: TRBJ2-7
CDR3nt: TGTGCCTGGAGTGTAGGGGGGGAATACGAGCAGTACTTC
CDR3aa: CAWSVGGEYEQYF

d_gene: TRBD2
v_gene: TRBV4-1
j_gene: TRBJ2-6
CDR3nt: TGCGCCAGCACCCCTCGGGGGTGGAGGGGGACTAGCGGGAGTGGTGGGGCCAACGTCCTGACTTTC
CDR3aa: CASTPRGWRGTSGSGGANVLTF

d_gene: TRBD1
v_gene: TRBV6-5
j_gene: TRBJ2-2
CDR3nt: TGTGCCAGCAGTCGCGGGGACAGGGACACCGGGGAGCTGTTTTTT
CDR3aa: CASSRGDRDTGELFF

d_gene: .
v_gene: TRBV6-1
j_gene: TRBJ1-1
CDR3nt: TGTGCCAGCTTGATCCCAGGGGCTACGTACACTGAAGCTTTCTTT
CDR3aa: CASLIPGATYTEAFF

d_gene: .
v_gene: TRBV30
j_gene: TRBJ2-7
CDR3nt: TGTGCCTGTAGGGCCCCGGCGGGGCAGTACTTC
CDR3aa: CACRAPAGQYF

d_gene: .
v_gene: TRBV4-1
j_gene: TRBJ2-1
CDR3nt: TGCGCCAGCAGCCCAGTAAAACTAGGACCTGAGCAGTTCTTC
CDR3aa: CASSPVKLGPEQFF

d_gene: .
v_gene: TRBV11-3
j_gene: TRBJ2-2
CDR3nt: TGTGCCAGCAGCTTAGATTTAGCTACCGGGGAGCTGTTTTTT
CDR3aa: CASSLDLATGELFF

d_gene: TRBD2
v_gene: TRBV19
j_gene: TRBJ2-1
CDR3nt: TGTGCCAGTAGTAAGGGCGCGGGAGGGCAGTTCTTC
CDR3aa: CASSKGAGGQFF

d_gene: .
v_gene: TRBV14
j_gene: TRBJ1-1
CDR3nt: TGTGCCAGCAGCCAAGAGCGAGGGACTGAAGCTTTCTTT
CDR3aa: CASSQERGTEAFF

d_gene: TRBD2
v_gene: TRBV28
j_gene: TRBJ2-1
CDR3nt: TGTGCCAGCAGCCCTAGCGGGAGTGGCCTCTCCTACAATGAGCAGTTCTTC
CDR3aa: CASSPSGSGLSYNEQFF

d_gene: .
v_gene: TRBV5-1
j_gene: TRBJ2-7
CDR3nt: TGCGCCAGCAGCCGGAGGGGCGGCGGGTTCAGCTCCTACGAGCAGTACTTC
CDR3aa: CASSRRGGGFSSYEQYF

d_gene: TRBD2
v_gene: TRBV5-1
j_gene: TRBJ2-2
CDR3nt: TGCGCCAGCAGCTTGATGGGGACTAGCGGTCAGAACACCGGGGAGCTGTTTTTT
CDR3aa: CASSLMGTSGQNTGELFF

d_gene: TRBD1
v_gene: TRBV6-1
j_gene: TRBJ1-4
CDR3nt: TGTGCCAGCGACCGGGACAGGGGTGAAAAACTGTTTTTT
CDR3aa: CASDRDRGEKLFF

d_gene: TRBD2
v_gene: TRBV4-1
j_gene: TRBJ2-2
CDR3nt: TGCGCCAGCAGCCAAGGGCGGGGGGCCGGGGAGCTGTTTTTT
CDR3aa: CASSQGRGAGELFF

d_gene: TRBD1
v_gene: TRBV30
j_gene: TRBJ2-3
CDR3nt: TGTGCCTGGAGTGTAAGATTGCGGGACAGGGGGCCCGATACGCAGTATTTT
CDR3aa: CAWSVRLRDRGPDTQYF